Below are 29 T cell receptor beta chains sequenced from a single sample in a study of CD8+CD57+ T cells in acquired aplastic anemia. TCR beta VDJ and CDR3 were profiled, and genomic DNA was the template. TCRdb re-derived calls from the reads in MiXCR, one entry per CDR3 protein. Of about 420,000 distinct CDR3 sequences listed, about two thirds are singletons. Material: sorted CD4+, CD8+, or CD8+CD57+ T cells (not recorded which) from PBMCs. All receptors come from a human donor in good health, serving as a control.

V gene TRBV7-9 combines with J gene TRBJ2-7, with D possibly being TRBD1 (6 bases). This CDR3 has 16 amino acids. Germline assignment: CDR1 SEHNR and CDR2 FQNEAQ (reference sequence). Trimming shortened V by 5 bases and J by 4 bases, and 21 bases separated the two germline ends. CDR3 coding DNA: TGTGCCAGCAGCCCGAGTTATTCAGGGGAAGGGTACGAGCAGTACTTC. Translating it yields CASSPSYSGEGYEQYF.

At least ten counts were recorded for this clonotype. The gene calls are TRBV6-4 and TRBJ1-2; D might be TRBD1 (6 bases). V lost 6 bases and J 6 bases, leaving 14 bases between the germline ends. The CDR3 is 13 amino acids. Germline values: CDR1 MRHNA, CDR2 SNTAGT. In nucleotides, the CDR3 is TGTGCCAGCAGCCCTACAGGGTTAAATGGCTACACCTTC. Its protein product is CASSPTGLNGYTF.

This clonotype was found once. The germline gene is not matched at one end of the junction; a read error may be the cause. The chain carries TRBV18 and TRBJ1-1; D call uncertain. CDR1 and CDR2 from the germline V gene are KGHSH and LQKENI. There are 15 residues in the CDR3. In DNA form, the CDR3 reads TGTGCCCGCTCCCCAATTCTAGATACGAACACTGAAGCTTTCTTT. Translated: CARSPILDTNTEAFF.

The chain couples TRBV12-5 to TRBJ2-1; 9 nucleotides agree with TRBD1. Germline CDR1 LGHNT, CDR2 FRNRAP. The CDR3 extends over 15 amino acids. The CDR3: CASSVGDRAVDEQFF. The CDR3 DNA reads as TGTGCCAGCAGTGTGGGGGACAGGGCGGTCGATGAGCAGTTCTTC.

The table lists this clonotype with a few counts. The rearrangement links TRBV29-1 to TRBJ2-1; 12 bases map to TRBD2. This CDR3 contains 13 residues. Germline trimming cut 1 base from V and 9 bases from J; bases unmatched to any gene: 1. CDR1 is SQVTM and CDR2 is ANQGSEA in the germline V gene. The CDR3 nucleotides are TGCAGCGTTGAAGGGACTAGCGGGACTGAGCAGTTCTTC. The encoded protein is CSVEGTSGTEQFF.

Turning to this clonotype: An end of the junction does not agree with germline; a read error may underlie this. This chain connects TRBV10-2 to TRBJ1-1; D gene unclear. The CDR3 length is 14 residues. Germline lookup yields CDR1 WSHSY and CDR2 SAAADI. CDR3 coding DNA: TGCGCCAGCATTGTCGAACTAGGAAACACTGAACCTTTCTTT. This gives the protein CASIVELGNTEPFF.

On this clonotype itself: An end of the junction does not agree with germline; a read error may underlie this. This chain uses TRBV20-1 with TRBJ2-7; D remains unclear. Germline CDR1 reads DFQATT; CDR2 reads SNEGSKA (reference sequence). The CDR3 totals 13 residues. The CDR3 region has the DNA TGCAGTGGGCGCAGTAACTATGGCTACAAGCAGTACTTC. Amino acid sequence: CSGRSNYGYKQYF.

Ten or more counts support this clonotype. This rearrangement joins TRBV20-1 to TRBJ2-3; D is undetermined. V was cut by 3 bases and J by 5 bases, with 6 bases left in between. CDR1 is DFQATT and CDR2 is SNEGSKA in the germline V gene (reference sequence). This CDR3 comprises 11 residues. The CDR3 loop reads CSARVLDTQYF. The DNA of the CDR3 is TGCAGTGCTAGGGTACTAGATACGCAGTATTTT.

In regard to this clonotype: A read error may produce the germline difference seen at one junction end. J is TRBJ1-4 and V is TRBV9, with 7 positions matching TRBD1. The germline gives CDR1 SGDLS, CDR2 YYNGEE. The CDR3 has 14 amino acids. CDR3 amino acids: CASSETQGNNSPLF. CDR3 sequence (DNA): TGTGCCAGCAGTGAAACACAGGGGAATAATTCACCCCTTTTT.

In its sample, this clonotype was seen once. A read error may produce the germline difference seen at one junction end. The rearrangement joins TRBV20-1 to TRBJ1-5; tentative D call: TRBD1 (6 bases). The germline CDR1 and CDR2 sequences are DFQATT and SNEGSKA (reference sequence). This CDR3 is 10 amino acids long. In DNA form, the CDR3 reads TGCAGTGCTAGAGATAGGAGGGGGAATTTT. Its protein product is CSARDRRGNF.

This clonotype occurred many times. The chain couples TRBV6-6 to TRBJ1-1; perhaps TRBD1 as D (6 bases). The CDR3 contains 13 residues. Germline V lookup: CDR1 MNHNY, CDR2 SVGAGI (reference sequence). The ends were cut back, 6 bases at V and 3 bases at J, with 11 bases in the middle. The CDR3 region has the DNA TGTGCCAGCAGGCGGACAGATCACACTGAAGCTTTCTTT. It encodes CASRRTDHTEAFF.

As for this clonotype: It is likely a read error, because the conserved phenylalanine at the end of the CDR3 is missing. The DNA is omitted, as the CDR3 cannot be located on it reliably, and the CDR3 follows TCRdb's listing. The chain joins TRBV7-2 to TRBJ2-7; no check of the table's D call, TRBD1, against the DNA was made. Termini included, the CDR3 measures 13 amino acids. Germline V CDR1 and CDR2: SGHTA, FQGNSA. The CDR3 protein is CASSSQSGAGNTI.

V and J are TRBV7-2 and TRBJ2-5; D is uncertain. Germline V lookup: CDR1 SGHTA, CDR2 FQGNSA. The CDR3 runs to 13 residues. Deletions cut 5 bases from V and 7 bases from J, with 14 bases between. CDR3 nucleotide sequence: TGTGCCAGCAGCCTATACCAGCGCGGGACCCAGTACTTC. Its translation: CASSLYQRGTQYF.

This clonotype has just a few counts. It may be a read error: a sequence one base away is much more abundant. Because the CDR3 is missing its conserved closing phenylalanine or tryptophan, this is likely a read error. The V gene is TRBV20-1, the J gene TRBJ1-4, with D unresolved. V was trimmed by 0 bases and J by 7 bases, leaving 3 bases between them. The CDR3 sequence is 11 residues long. Germline CDR1 is DFQATT and CDR2 is SNEGSKA (reference sequence). CDR3 sequence (DNA): TGCAGTGCTAGAGATCTTGAAAAACTGTTTCTT. Protein product: CSARDLEKLFL.

This clonotype was seen ten or more times. The chain combines TRBV3-2 with TRBJ1-2; no DNA check was done on the table's D call, TRBD1. TRBV3-2 corresponds to a pseudogene. The CDR3 has 16 amino acids. This chain's CDR3 is CASSQDCCGRGYGYTF. In DNA form, the CDR3 reads TGTGCCAGCAGCCAAGATTGTTGTGGGCGGGGATATGGCTACACCTTC.

Comments on this clonotype: A read error is likely, as this CDR3 ends without the conserved phenylalanine or tryptophan. The limits of the CDR3 on the DNA are not certain, so only TCRdb's listed CDR3 is given. V usage is TRBV19 and J usage is TRBJ1-6; the D call of TRBD1 is as the table states it, not checked on the DNA. The length of the CDR3 is 14 amino acids, counting both ends. Germline V gene sequence: CDR1 LNHDA, CDR2 SQIVND (reference sequence). The CDR3 protein is CASSFAQGFSPPHL.

A note on this clonotype: This sequence may be a read error, since a much larger clone differs from it by one base. The chain joins TRBV5-6 to TRBJ2-3; 7 bases are shared with TRBD1. Trimming took 4 bases from V and 0 from J; bases not matched to a gene: 5. In germline, CDR1 is SGHDT, CDR2 YYEEEE. This CDR3 spans 15 amino acids. The CDR3 bases are TGTGCCAGCAGCAGAGGGGGCCCCAGCACAGATACGCAGTATTTT. This gives the protein CASSRGGPSTDTQYF.

Regarding this clonotype: The CDR3 does not end in the conserved phenylalanine or tryptophan, so this is likely a read error. The DNA is omitted, as the CDR3 cannot be located on it reliably, and the CDR3 follows TCRdb's listing. The chain carries TRBV19 and TRBJ1-2. The CDR3 length is 13 residues, termini included. Germline loops: CDR1 LNHDA, CDR2 SQIVND (reference sequence). The CDR3 loop is CASTDSVRDSYTL.

To note about this clonotype: The junction shows a germline mismatch at one end, possibly a read error. V is TRBV5-5 and J is TRBJ2-1; no clear D. Germline V gene data show CDR1 as SGHKS and CDR2 as YYEKEE (reference sequence). This CDR3 comprises 13 residues. The CDR3 region is CASTEVTDNEQFF. In nucleotides, the CDR3 is TGCGCCAGCACCGAAGTCACCGACAATGAGCAGTTCTTC.

With respect to this clonotype: Mismatch with germline at one junction end may stem from a read error. This rearrangement joins TRBV12-3 or TRBV12-4 to TRBJ1-6; D is unresolved. This CDR3 region has 12 residues. The CDR3 bases are TGTGCCAGCAGCCTACCAGGATCTAACCACGACTTT. Translating it yields CASSLPGSNHDF.

In its sample, this clonotype was seen many times. The rearrangement joins TRBV7-2 to TRBJ1-4; D may be TRBD1 (5 bases). Germline loops: CDR1 SGHTA, CDR2 FQGNSA. The CDR3 has 14 residues. Between the trimmed V and J ends, which lost 0 bases and 5 bases, there was a span of 7 bases. The CDR3 reads CASSLARENEKLFF. The CDR3 coding sequence is TGTGCCAGCAGCTTAGCCAGGGAAAATGAAAAACTGTTTTTT.

This clonotype was picked up many times. The rearrangement uses TRBV3-1 and TRBJ2-3; no clear D gene. Germline V gene data show CDR1 as LGHDT and CDR2 as YNNKEL (reference sequence). The CDR3 sequence is 15 residues long. V lost 2 bases to trimming and J lost 0 bases, with 9 bases between them. The chain's CDR3 is CASSQIPSSTDTQYF. For the CDR3, the DNA is TGTGCCAGCAGCCAAATCCCATCTAGCACAGATACGCAGTATTTT.

The rearrangement uses TRBV10-3 and TRBJ2-3; 7 nucleotides match TRBD1. V was clipped by 4 bases and J by 15 bases; unmatched bases: 13. This CDR3 has 13 residues. Germline V lookup: CDR1 ENHRY, CDR2 SYGVKD. CDR3 nucleotide sequence: TGTGCCATCAGTGGGACAGGCACAGATACTGAATATTTT. Its translation: CAISGTGTDTEYF.

With respect to this clonotype: As the CDR3 is not closed by the conserved phenylalanine or tryptophan, this likely results from a read error. The limits of the CDR3 on the DNA are not certain, so only TCRdb's listed CDR3 is given. This chain connects TRBV7-2 to TRBJ2-1; the D call of TRBD1 is as the table states it, not checked on the DNA. From its first to its last residue, the CDR3 has 13 amino acids. Per germline, CDR1 SGHTA and CDR2 FQGNSA. Here the CDR3 reads CASSLDSSAAPFV.

The rearrangement links TRBV20-1 to TRBJ2-2; unclear D gene. Germline V gene sequence: CDR1 DFQATT, CDR2 SNEGSKA (reference sequence). V was clipped by 3 bases and J by 1 base, with 12 bases between them. This CDR3 contains 15 residues. As DNA, the CDR3 is TGCAGTGCTAGTGGGTCGATGCTGAACACCGGGGAGCTGTTTTTT. This translates into CSASGSMLNTGELFF.

CDR3 amino acids: CSARDPGQGDTEAFF. In DNA form, the CDR3 reads TGCAGTGCTAGAGATCCGGGACAGGGGGACACTGAAGCTTTCTTT. The chain combines TRBV20-1 with TRBJ1-1; 11 nucleotides match TRBD1. The CDR3 contains 15 residues. Looked up from germline, CDR1 is DFQATT and CDR2 is SNEGSKA (reference sequence). V shed 0 bases and J 3 bases; nucleotides not matched to a gene: 3.

The CDR3: CASSRRQELHEHHHF. CDR3 DNA sequence: TGTGCCAGCAGCCGCAGGCAGGAGCTACACGAGCACCACCACTTT. The chain is built from TRBV7-7 and TRBJ1-6; D call uncertain. The CDR3 is 15 residues long. Trimming shortened V by 5 bases and J by 18 bases, and 26 bases separated the two germline ends. The germline gives CDR1 SSHAT, CDR2 FNYEAQ (reference sequence).

This sequence joins TRBV10-2 and TRBJ2-2; D is uncertain. CDR3 length: 14 amino acids. The V end was cut by 4 bases, the J end by 0 bases, with 6 bases between. Germline assignment: CDR1 WSHSY and CDR2 SAAADI. The chain's CDR3 is CASSAVSNTGELFF. For the CDR3, the DNA is TGCGCCAGCAGTGCCGTATCGAACACCGGGGAGCTGTTTTTT.

This clonotype was seen at least ten times. The chain recombines TRBV2 with TRBJ2-1; no definite D call. V dropped 7 bases and J dropped 6 bases, with 19 bases sitting between them. This CDR3 has 15 residues. Germline V gene lookup returns CDR1 SNHLY and CDR2 FYNNEI. The DNA of the CDR3 is TGTGCCAGCACTGGCCTTGACGGCCCGGGCAATGAGCAGTTCTTC. Its translation is CASTGLDGPGNEQFF.